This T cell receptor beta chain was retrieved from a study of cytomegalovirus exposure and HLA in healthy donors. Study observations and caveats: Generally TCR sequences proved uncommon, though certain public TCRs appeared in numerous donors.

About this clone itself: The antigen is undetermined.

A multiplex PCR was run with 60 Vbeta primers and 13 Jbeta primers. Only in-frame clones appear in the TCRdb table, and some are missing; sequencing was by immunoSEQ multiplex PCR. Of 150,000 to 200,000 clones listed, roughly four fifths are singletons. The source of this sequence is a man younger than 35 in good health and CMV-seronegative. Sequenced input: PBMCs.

The CDR3 bases are TGCGCCAGCAGCTTTGAGGGTGACTATGGCTACACCTTC. It yields the protein CASSFEGDYGYTF. The rearrangement joins TRBV5-1 to TRBJ1-2; no definite D call. The CDR3 runs 13 residues. Per germline, CDR1 SGHRS and CDR2 YFSETQ. Trimming stripped 2 bases from V and 3 bases from J, with 8 bases between.